This paragraph covers one T cell receptor (beta chain) sequence. The data originate from a study of low-dose radiotherapy and immunotherapy resistance in tumors. Overall study context: Individuals in Cohort 2 had 1 Gy per fraction every two weeks, adding up to 13 Gy over 26 weeks.

The CDR3 length is 16 residues. Germline V gene sequence: CDR1 LGHNA, CDR2 YSLEER. The trim removed 4 bases at V and 1 base at J, leaving 7 bases unmatched. Amplification of TCRs used a constant-region primer and V-primer adapter for about 18 PCR cycles. Amplification (by in vitro transcription) was performed on isolated mRNA. TCRdb passed the reads through MiXCR, listing each CDR3 protein once. This table holds under 60,000 distinct CDR3 sequences, roughly 31% found once. Time point in this sample: after trial treatment. Treatment described: LDRT plus nivolumab, ipilimumab, low-dose cyclophosphamide and aspirin (RACIN trial). Along with nivolumab and ipilimumab, donors received aspirin, low-dose cyclophosphamide and low-dose radiotherapy. Those who qualified had advanced solid tumors (lacking tumor-infiltrating lymphocytes).

Sequenced material: PBMCs, taken after low-dose radiotherapy plus immunotherapy. The chain recombines TRBV4-3 with TRBJ2-7, with 10 bases identical to TRBD1. This clonotype was obtained from a male donor with rectosigmoid adenocarcinoma. CDR3 DNA sequence: TGCGCCAGCAGCCTAGCCGCGGACAGGGGGTCCTACGAGCAGTACTTC. It encodes CASSLAADRGSYEQYF.